Sequencing of this T cell receptor beta chain was carried out in a study of blood T cell repertoires in COVID-19. Across the study: Sites in the United States, Italy and Spain provided acute and convalescent COVID-19 samples.

The assay was immunoSEQ multiplex PCR, and TCRdb's table has in-frame clones only and misses some. The table includes approximately 110,000 clones, approximately 86% detected once. Germline V gene sequence: CDR1 GTSNPN, CDR2 SVGIG (reference sequence). This CDR3 has 14 amino acids. V lost 0 bases and J lost 6, with 13 bases in between. This sequence originates from a man aged 40-49 years with acute or convalescent COVID-19. The chain carries TRBV30 and TRBJ2-3, with D perhaps matching TRBD2 (5 bases). Sequencing input: peripheral blood. CDR3 in DNA: TGTGCCTGGAGTGTGGGTCTAGCTTCTGATACGCAGTATTTT. Amino acids: CAWSVGLASDTQYF.